This is a list of T cell receptor beta chains from one sample in a study of cytomegalovirus exposure and HLA in healthy donors. Repertoires were generated with immunoSEQ multiplex PCR, while TCRdb's copy carries only in-frame clones and drops some. The sample includes some 200,000 clones, approximately 85% of them seen just once. The sample consisted of PBMCs. The receptors derive from a woman aged 50 to 65 in good health and CMV-seropositive. CDR3s include the opening cysteine and the closing phenylalanine or tryptophan. Clone size is shown for a subset of rows, as once, few, many or a class of expanded clone.

clone_size	v_call	j_call	cdr3_aa
-	TRBV11-2	-	CASSLEAGTYEQYF
-	TRBV29-1	TRBJ1-1	CSVSSGPNTEAFF
-	TRBV7-8	TRBJ2-1	CASSTGSELAGGNEQFF
once	TRBV27	TRBJ2-2	CARSPGGFAGELFF
-	TRBV10-1	TRBJ1-1	CASSGGGRDAFF
-	TRBV5-1	TRBJ2-1	CASSLDSYSYNEQFF
-	TRBV5-1	TRBJ1-1	CASSPVGTGDTEAFF
-	TRBV7-9	TRBJ2-1	CASPPSGQTGTYNEQFF
few	TRBV28	TRBJ2-1	CASSLIDYNEQFF
few	TRBV6-5	TRBJ1-3	CASSYLGGLSGNTIYF
-	TRBV4-1	TRBJ2-2	CASSHGQFNTGELFF
-	TRBV19	TRBJ1-5	CASSPSGGRYSNQPQHF
-	TRBV5-8	TRBJ1-5	CASSMDSRGNQPQHF
once	TRBV18	TRBJ1-6	CASSPRASAYNSPLHF
few	TRBV28	TRBJ2-5	CASSPARAGQETQYF
-	TRBV7-2	TRBJ2-3	CASSPNSGSADTQYF
-	TRBV4-1	TRBJ1-2	CASSHGQAGLGGYTF
once	TRBV10-3	TRBJ2-1	CAISQGQGGYNEQFF
-	TRBV15	TRBJ2-1	CATSRVAGGYNEQFF
-	TRBV29-1	TRBJ1-1	CSVFPTGVRTEAFF
few	TRBV28	TRBJ2-7	CASMSSSYEQYF
-	TRBV29-1	TRBJ2-7	CSVAHNEQYF
-	TRBV19	TRBJ2-3	CASTPKGADTQYF
-	TRBV9	TRBJ2-5	CASSVGLAGGSKNF
-	TRBV11-1	TRBJ2-1	CASSPRQGNKNEQFF
-	TRBV19	TRBJ1-1	CASRGSLGQAAVGTEAFF
once	TRBV4-2	TRBJ2-7	CASSQDVGRVGAREQYF
-	TRBV5-1	TRBJ2-5	CASSLVAAGGETQYF
-	TRBV7-2	TRBJ2-1	CASSRRLAGDEQFF
-	TRBV5-1	TRBJ2-3	CASSLGGRTTDTQYF
few	TRBV6-5	TRBJ2-2	CASKATETTGELFF
few	TRBV5-6	TRBJ1-4	CASSLETGNLEKLFF
-	TRBV7-2	TRBJ1-6	CASSPDSNSPLHF
-	TRBV7-3	TRBJ2-3	CASSPQGISASDTQYF
-	TRBV27	TRBJ1-6	CASRRDRGTSPLHF
-	TRBV6-1	TRBJ2-6	CASSDAGANVLTF
-	TRBV6-1	TRBJ1-2	CASSSRDRGPYGYTF
-	TRBV28	TRBJ1-2	CASSFSWGRLDYGYTF
-	TRBV4-1	TRBJ1-1	CASSQDTVEAFF
-	TRBV6-1	TRBJ1-3	CASMGTAGNTIYF
few	TRBV5-1	TRBJ1-4	CASSAGGQGGGEKLFF
-	TRBV30	TRBJ1-2	CAWSVAGGRGGYTF
-	TRBV9	TRBJ2-2	CASSATGVGELFF
few	TRBV6-6	TRBJ2-5	CASSYRGSGSRETQYF
-	TRBV5-1	TRBJ1-2	CASSLGQGSGYTF
-	TRBV5-1	TRBJ2-5	CASVPGTAHQETQYF
-	TRBV6-5	TRBJ1-2	CASTRQGPNYGYTF
-	TRBV7-9	TRBJ2-7	CASSLSLFPYEQYF
-	TRBV19	TRBJ1-5	CASSLRQGAGNQPQHF
-	TRBV19	TRBJ2-5	CASSMKRLDKETQYF
few	TRBV27	TRBJ1-5	CASRPLQGYSNQPQHF
-	TRBV30	TRBJ2-1	CAWSVFRLAESYNEQFF
once	TRBV9	TRBJ2-3	CASSGTGGTDTQYF
-	TRBV28	TRBJ2-7	CASSLGGSGNTYEQYF
-	TRBV9	TRBJ1-3	CASSSQGTGNTIYF
few	TRBV7-9	TRBJ2-7	CASSLGLVRENF
-	TRBV5-1	TRBJ2-5	CASTGLAKETQYF
-	TRBV28	TRBJ2-1	CASSLKRRDNEQFF
-	TRBV19	TRBJ1-5	CASSNTPGQGNQPQHF
-	TRBV10-3	TRBJ1-4	CAISDRGEGEKLFF